What follows describes a single T cell receptor beta chain. The antigen remains undetermined. The sample originates from a study of T cell responses to AZD1222 COVID-19 vaccine. General observations from the study: Clonal diversity may have been underestimated in mostly white British donors. Nearly half of unique spike-specific TCRs reportedly avoided B.1.351 and B.1.1.7 mutated regions. The span of vaccine-associated CD4 TCRs extended across spike, with dominance at 160-218 and 743-854.

The CDR3 has 17 amino acids. With V trimmed by 6 bases and J by 4 bases, 13 bases remained unmatched. Germline CDR1 is SGHTA and CDR2 is FQGNSA. Data came from immunoSEQ multiplex PCR; TCRdb stores just in-frame clones and leaves some out. Of roughly 150,000 clones in the sample, 92% were seen once. V usage is TRBV7-2 and J usage is TRBJ2-2, with 8 nucleotides matching TRBD2. Specimen: peripheral blood, collected on day 0 of AZD1222 vaccination. This TCR was recovered from an adult in good health. For the CDR3, the DNA is TGTGCCAGCAGGCAGAGCGGCGGGGGGATATTCACCGGGGAGCTGTTTTTT. Translation: CASRQSGGGIFTGELFF.